The rows below give T cell receptor beta chains drawn from one sample of a study of shared clonotypes between healthy human individuals. The method was immunoSEQ multiplex PCR; TCRdb's version includes in-frame clones alone and lacks a portion of them. Altogether about 1.4 million clones are present, roughly 95% being singletons, with the ten largest covering roughly 1.1%. The material sequenced was naive CD4+ T cells sorted from blood. These TCRs come from a man aged 25-40 years in good health. CDR3s include the opening cysteine and the closing phenylalanine or tryptophan. D genes are given only for firm matches. For some rows the clone size is stated as once, few or many, or as a class when expanded; others skip it.

CDR3 length: 13
clone size: -
V gene: TRBV5-1
J gene: TRBJ2-1
D gene: TRBD2
CDR3 DNA: TGCGCCAGCAGCTTGTTGACTAGCGATGAGCAGTTCTTC
CDR3 protein: CASSLLTSDEQFF

CDR3 length: 15
clone size: -
V gene: TRBV9
J gene: TRBJ2-2
D gene: TRBD2
CDR3 DNA: TGTGCCAGCAGCGTTAGCGGGAGACGGACCGGGGAGCTGTTTTTT
CDR3 protein: CASSVSGRRTGELFF

CDR3 length: 13
clone size: -
V gene: TRBV5-1
J gene: TRBJ2-5
D gene: -
CDR3 DNA: TGCGCCAGCAGCTTACCGGGGTCCGAGACCCAGTACTTC
CDR3 protein: CASSLPGSETQYF

CDR3 length: 15
clone size: -
V gene: TRBV29-1
J gene: TRBJ2-3
D gene: TRBD2
CDR3 DNA: TGCAGCGTTGTTGTTAGCGGGAGTAGTACAGATACGCAGTATTTT
CDR3 protein: CSVVVSGSSTDTQYF

CDR3 length: 14
clone size: -
V gene: TRBV7-2
J gene: TRBJ2-2
D gene: -
CDR3 DNA: TGTGCCAGCAAGGCGGGGATGATTGGCGGGGAGCTGTTTTTT
CDR3 protein: CASKAGMIGGELFF

CDR3 length: 12
clone size: -
V gene: TRBV18
J gene: TRBJ2-3
D gene: -
CDR3 DNA: TGTGCCAGCTCAGTCAACACAGATACGCAGTATTTT
CDR3 protein: CASSVNTDTQYF

CDR3 length: 15
clone size: -
V gene: TRBV5-1
J gene: TRBJ2-5
D gene: TRBD1
CDR3 DNA: TGCGCCAGCAGCGTTGGGGGGACAGGGTGGGAGACCCAGTACTTC
CDR3 protein: CASSVGGTGWETQYF

CDR3 length: 18
clone size: -
V gene: TRBV9
J gene: TRBJ2-2
D gene: TRBD1
CDR3 DNA: TGTGCCAGCAGCGAAACCTTGGACAGGTTCGCGAACACCGGGGAGCTGTTTTTT
CDR3 protein: CASSETLDRFANTGELFF

CDR3 length: 14
clone size: -
V gene: TRBV28
J gene: TRBJ2-3
D gene: TRBD1
CDR3 DNA: TGTGCCAGCAGTTCGTGGGACAGTTCAGATACGCAGTATTTT
CDR3 protein: CASSSWDSSDTQYF

CDR3 length: 15
clone size: -
V gene: TRBV6-9
J gene: TRBJ2-5
D gene: -
CDR3 DNA: TGTGCCAGGATTCAAGGGACCCGTAAAAGGTTTGTCCAGTACTTC
CDR3 protein: CARIQGTRKRFVQYF

CDR3 length: 17
clone size: -
V gene: TRBV4-2
J gene: TRBJ2-7
D gene: TRBD2
CDR3 DNA: TGTGCCAGCAGCCAAGGTGGAGCGGGAGCTCAAACCTACGAGCAGTACTTC
CDR3 protein: CASSQGGAGAQTYEQYF

CDR3 length: 15
clone size: -
V gene: TRBV7-9
J gene: TRBJ1-5
D gene: TRBD1
CDR3 DNA: TGTGCCAGCACCTCTCTGGGACAGGGTTTGCAGCCCCAGCATTTT
CDR3 protein: CASTSLGQGLQPQHF

CDR3 length: 13
clone size: -
V gene: TRBV18
J gene: TRBJ2-4
D gene: -
CDR3 DNA: TGTGCCAGCTCACCACAGACCAAAAACATTCAGTACTTC
CDR3 protein: CASSPQTKNIQYF

CDR3 length: 13
clone size: -
V gene: TRBV6-5
J gene: TRBJ2-2
D gene: TRBD1
CDR3 DNA: TGTGCCAGCAGTACAGGGGGCACCGGGGAGCTGTTTTTT
CDR3 protein: CASSTGGTGELFF

CDR3 length: 13
clone size: -
V gene: TRBV10-3
J gene: TRBJ2-5
D gene: -
CDR3 DNA: TGTGCCATCAGTGTCGCAGGTCAAGAGACCCAGTACTTC
CDR3 protein: CAISVAGQETQYF

CDR3 length: 16
clone size: -
V gene: TRBV5-4
J gene: TRBJ2-3
D gene: TRBD2
CDR3 DNA: TGTGCCAGCAGCGTAAGACTAGCGGGGGGGCTGGATACGCAGTATTTT
CDR3 protein: CASSVRLAGGLDTQYF

CDR3 length: 15
clone size: -
V gene: TRBV29-1
J gene: TRBJ2-1
D gene: TRBD2
CDR3 DNA: TGCAGCGTTGACCCGCTAGCGGGAGGTTACAATGAGCAGTTCTTC
CDR3 protein: CSVDPLAGGYNEQFF

CDR3 length: 15
clone size: once
V gene: TRBV2
J gene: TRBJ2-5
D gene: TRBD2
CDR3 DNA: TGTGCCAGCAGTGCGATCCTAGCGGGGGAAGAGACCCAGTACTTC
CDR3 protein: CASSAILAGEETQYF

CDR3 length: 14
clone size: -
V gene: TRBV5-4
J gene: TRBJ1-1
D gene: -
CDR3 DNA: TGTGCCAGCAGCTTGGCCAGACTGAACACTGAAGCTTTCTTT
CDR3 protein: CASSLARLNTEAFF

CDR3 length: 15
clone size: -
V gene: TRBV9
J gene: TRBJ1-2
D gene: TRBD1
CDR3 DNA: TGTGCCAGCAGCGTGGTGACAGGGACTAACTATGGCTACACCTTC
CDR3 protein: CASSVVTGTNYGYTF

CDR3 length: 14
clone size: -
V gene: TRBV14
J gene: TRBJ2-5
D gene: -
CDR3 DNA: TGTGCCAGCAGCCAAGAAAATGAAGAAGAGACCCAGTACTTC
CDR3 protein: CASSQENEEETQYF

CDR3 length: 16
clone size: -
V gene: TRBV7-9
J gene: TRBJ2-7
D gene: -
CDR3 DNA: TGTGCCAGCAGCCTCTACGGGGATTCCGATGGCTACGAGCAGTACTTC
CDR3 protein: CASSLYGDSDGYEQYF

CDR3 length: 13
clone size: -
V gene: TRBV10-2
J gene: TRBJ1-5
D gene: -
CDR3 DNA: TGCGCCAGCAGTGAGTCGATCCGGGGGCCCCAGCATTTT
CDR3 protein: CASSESIRGPQHF

CDR3 length: 14
clone size: -
V gene: TRBV18
J gene: TRBJ2-5
D gene: -
CDR3 DNA: TGTGCCAGCTCACCTGAGCGAGTACAAGAGACCCAGTACTTC
CDR3 protein: CASSPERVQETQYF

CDR3 length: 15
clone size: -
V gene: TRBV5-4
J gene: TRBJ2-7
D gene: -
CDR3 DNA: TGTGCCAGCAGCTTATCGGGCAGCCGCTCCTACGAGCAGTACTTC
CDR3 protein: CASSLSGSRSYEQYF

CDR3 length: 12
clone size: once
V gene: TRBV6-1
J gene: TRBJ1-2
D gene: -
CDR3 DNA: TGTGCCAGCAGTCCGGGTGGTTATGGCTACACCTTC
CDR3 protein: CASSPGGYGYTF

CDR3 length: 12
clone size: -
V gene: TRBV21-1
J gene: TRBJ2-3
D gene: -
CDR3 DNA: TGTGCCACCTACAAAGGGGGAGATACGCAGTATTTT
CDR3 protein: CATYKGGDTQYF

CDR3 length: 18
clone size: -
V gene: TRBV7-9
J gene: TRBJ2-7
D gene: TRBD1
CDR3 DNA: TGTGCCAGCAGCTTTCTCGTTTTGCGGCAGGGGGTTCTTGGCGAGCAGTACTTC
CDR3 protein: CASSFLVLRQGVLGEQYF

CDR3 length: 13
clone size: -
V gene: TRBV11-2
J gene: TRBJ2-5
D gene: -
CDR3 DNA: TGTGCCAGCACGGGGGCGGGGACGGAGACCCAGTACTTC
CDR3 protein: CASTGAGTETQYF

CDR3 length: 15
clone size: -
V gene: TRBV5-4
J gene: TRBJ2-1
D gene: TRBD2
CDR3 DNA: TGTGCCAGCAGCCGGGGACTAGCGGGAGGCAATGAGCAGTTCTTC
CDR3 protein: CASSRGLAGGNEQFF

CDR3 length: 18
clone size: -
V gene: TRBV18
J gene: TRBJ2-1
D gene: TRBD2
CDR3 DNA: TGTGCCAGCTCACCGAAACTAGCGACACCATCATCCAGGAATGAGCAGTTCTTC
CDR3 protein: CASSPKLATPSSRNEQFF

CDR3 length: 13
clone size: -
V gene: TRBV9
J gene: TRBJ2-7
D gene: TRBD1
CDR3 DNA: TGTGCCAGCAGCCCCACAGGGGTTAGTGAGCAGTACTTC
CDR3 protein: CASSPTGVSEQYF

CDR3 length: 10
clone size: -
V gene: TRBV20-1
J gene: TRBJ2-3
D gene: -
CDR3 DNA: TGCAGTGCTCCTGGGGAAACGCAGTATTTT
CDR3 protein: CSAPGETQYF

CDR3 length: 12
clone size: -
V gene: TRBV28
J gene: TRBJ1-5
D gene: -
CDR3 DNA: TGTGCCAGCAACGGGGGGAATCAGCCCCAGCATTTT
CDR3 protein: CASNGGNQPQHF

CDR3 length: 17
clone size: -
V gene: TRBV10-1
J gene: TRBJ2-1
D gene: TRBD2
CDR3 DNA: TGCGCCAGCAGTGAGGACGCGGGAGGGCCCCTATACAATGAGCAGTTCTTC
CDR3 protein: CASSEDAGGPLYNEQFF

CDR3 length: 17
clone size: -
V gene: TRBV7-9
J gene: TRBJ1-1
D gene: -
CDR3 DNA: TGTGCCAGCAGCCATGAAGGCAGGAAAGGTGTGAACACTGAAGCTTTCTTT
CDR3 protein: CASSHEGRKGVNTEAFF

CDR3 length: 15
clone size: -
V gene: TRBV4-3
J gene: TRBJ1-1
D gene: TRBD1
CDR3 DNA: TGCGCCAGCAGCCATGACAGGGGGCTTAACACTGAAGCTTTCTTT
CDR3 protein: CASSHDRGLNTEAFF

CDR3 length: 13
clone size: once
V gene: TRBV6-4
J gene: TRBJ1-3
D gene: -
CDR3 DNA: TGTGCCAGCAAGGGTTTACTCAGAAACACCATATATTTT
CDR3 protein: CASKGLLRNTIYF

CDR3 length: 14
clone size: -
V gene: TRBV6-1
J gene: TRBJ2-1
D gene: TRBD1
CDR3 DNA: TGTGCCAGCAGTGGGACAGGGGCCTACAATGAGCAGTTCTTC
CDR3 protein: CASSGTGAYNEQFF

CDR3 length: 16
clone size: -
V gene: TRBV14
J gene: TRBJ2-3
D gene: TRBD2
CDR3 DNA: TGTGCCAGCAGTATCCAAGCGGGAGGGTCGACAGATACGCAGTATTTT
CDR3 protein: CASSIQAGGSTDTQYF

CDR3 length: 13
clone size: -
V gene: TRBV5-1
J gene: TRBJ2-7
D gene: TRBD2
CDR3 DNA: TGCGCCTGCCAACCAACTAGCGGGCGCGAGCAGTACTTC
CDR3 protein: CACQPTSGREQYF

CDR3 length: 17
clone size: -
V gene: TRBV5-1
J gene: TRBJ2-3
D gene: TRBD2
CDR3 DNA: TGCGCCAGCAGCTCTTGGGGGCTAGCGGGAGTTTCAGATACGCAGTATTTT
CDR3 protein: CASSSWGLAGVSDTQYF

CDR3 length: 16
clone size: -
V gene: TRBV7-2
J gene: TRBJ2-7
D gene: TRBD1
CDR3 DNA: TGTGCCAGCAGCTTAGTCCCCGGACAGGTTTTCTACGAGCAGTACTTC
CDR3 protein: CASSLVPGQVFYEQYF

CDR3 length: 15
clone size: -
V gene: TRBV18
J gene: TRBJ2-1
D gene: TRBD1
CDR3 DNA: TGTGCCAGCTCACCCCCGGGACAGAACTACAATGAGCAGTTCTTC
CDR3 protein: CASSPPGQNYNEQFF

CDR3 length: 18
clone size: -
V gene: TRBV28
J gene: TRBJ1-5
D gene: -
CDR3 DNA: TGTGCCAGCAGTCCCCTCCCCAACAGGGTAGGGTTTAATCAGCCCCAGCATTTT
CDR3 protein: CASSPLPNRVGFNQPQHF

CDR3 length: 13
clone size: -
V gene: TRBV7-6
J gene: TRBJ2-7
D gene: -
CDR3 DNA: TGTGCCAGCAGCTTAGCGATAGACTACGAGCAGTACTTC
CDR3 protein: CASSLAIDYEQYF

CDR3 length: 15
clone size: -
V gene: TRBV6-1
J gene: TRBJ2-7
D gene: TRBD2
CDR3 DNA: TGTGCCAGCAGTGAAGGGCGGAACTACGGGGGGGAGCAGTACTTC
CDR3 protein: CASSEGRNYGGEQYF

CDR3 length: 13
clone size: -
V gene: TRBV5-6
J gene: TRBJ2-5
D gene: -
CDR3 DNA: TGTGCCAGCAGCTTGGCTAGCGAAGAGACCCAGTACTTC
CDR3 protein: CASSLASEETQYF

CDR3 length: 12
clone size: -
V gene: TRBV6-1
J gene: TRBJ2-1
D gene: -
CDR3 DNA: TGTGCCAGCACCCCGGACTACAATGAGCAGTTCTTC
CDR3 protein: CASTPDYNEQFF

CDR3 length: 16
clone size: -
V gene: TRBV19
J gene: TRBJ1-5
D gene: -
CDR3 DNA: TGTGCCAGTAGTATCTTTTTGGCCCGCTCAAATCAGCCCCAGCATTTT
CDR3 protein: CASSIFLARSNQPQHF